This TCR beta chain emerged from a study of T cell responses to AZD1222 COVID-19 vaccine. About the research overall: Investigators merged groups given second doses at roughly 4 or roughly 12 weeks.

For this clone: The antigen is undetermined.

The table came from immunoSEQ multiplex PCR; TCRdb's copy has only in-frame clones and leaves some out. The sample contains 150,000 or so clones, less than 90% of which appear only once. The study's findings and limits: White British ancestry dominated among donors, who included more females, and clonal diversity was possibly underestimated. None of the repertoires were sampled until the peak T cell response had passed. Unmutated regions of variants are reportedly targeted by nearly half of spike-specific TCRs.

Germline lookup yields CDR1 MGHRA and CDR2 YSYEKL. V trimming: 0 bases; J trimming: 3 bases; junction bases outside the gene matches: 4. The CDR3 runs to 16 residues. This chain joins TRBV4-1 and TRBJ2-1, with TRBD2 identical over 8 bases. Sequencing used peripheral blood, obtained on day 0 of AZD1222 vaccination. The TCR sequence derives from an adult in good health. The DNA for the CDR3 is TGCGCCAGCAGCCAAGATCAAGCGGGGGTCTACAATGAGCAGTTCTTC. Residues: CASSQDQAGVYNEQFF.